The 31 T cell receptor beta chains reported below all come from one sample, sequenced in a study of blood T cell repertoires in COVID-19 (dated by TCRdb to 2019 to 2021). Libraries were made using the immunoSEQ multiplex PCR assay. What TCRdb holds here is the immuneACCESS table cut down to in-frame rearrangements. Part of the clones is not present; checked against another copy, under half of the missing clones reflect an unresolved V gene, and the others are unexplained. This sample comprises around 50,000 clones, 82% of them detected only once. About 22% of the sample belongs to the ten largest clones. The sequencing sample was made of peripheral blood. The receptors here all came from a woman aged 60 to 75 with acute or convalescent COVID-19.

The chain recombines TRBV6-5 with TRBJ2-7, with 9 bases fitting TRBD2. The V gene's germline CDR1 is MNHEY and CDR2 SVGAGI. J lost 2 bases, V lost 7 bases, and 9 bases had no gene match. This CDR3 comprises 15 residues. The CDR3 is CASTRLSGGPYEQYF. The CDR3 DNA follows: TGTGCCAGCACCCGTTTGAGCGGGGGGCCCTACGAGCAGTACTTC.

The chain recombines TRBV3-1 (or the pseudogene TRBV3-2) with TRBJ1-2, with 11 nucleotides matching TRBD1. Germline V CDR1 and CDR2: LGHDT, YNNKEL (reference sequence). This CDR3 is 17 amino acids long. V lost 5 bases, J lost 2 bases, and 10 bases stayed unmatched. The CDR3 sequence: CASSDFKRDRGNYGYTF. In DNA, the CDR3 is TGTGCCAGCAGCGATTTCAAAAGGGACAGGGGGAACTATGGCTACACCTTC.

This chain connects TRBV29-1 to TRBJ1-1; 8 bases are a match to TRBD1. CDR1 is SQVTM, CDR2 ANQGSEA, per germline. V dropped 7 bases and J dropped 0; count of bases not matched to a gene: 10. The CDR3 totals 15 residues. The CDR3 here is CSEIDRGLMNTEAFF. CDR3 nucleotides: TGCAGCGAGATCGACAGGGGACTCATGAACACTGAAGCTTTCTTT.

The chain's CDR3 is CASSEDQEETQYF. CDR3 in DNA: TGTGCCAGCAGTGAAGACCAGGAAGAGACCCAGTACTTC. The chain couples TRBV2 to TRBJ2-5, with D uncertain. The ends were cut back, 1 base at V and 3 bases at J, with 6 bases in the middle. The CDR3 extends over 13 amino acids. Germline V gives CDR1 SNHLY, CDR2 FYNNEI.

The gene calls are TRBV9 and TRBJ1-1; a weak D match, TRBD1 (6 bases). CDR1 SGDLS and CDR2 YYNGEE come from the germline V gene. CDR3 length: 15 residues. V lost 0 bases to trimming and J lost 4 bases, with 13 bases between them. In DNA form, the CDR3 reads TGTGCCAGCAGCGTAGCTCCAGGGGTGAGCACTGAAGCTTTCTTT. Encoded protein: CASSVAPGVSTEAFF.

Worth noting for this clone: Other DNA sequences in this sample translate to the same CDR3. V and J are TRBV30 and TRBJ1-6; perhaps TRBD1 as D (6 bases). The length of the CDR3 is 13 residues. V was cut by 5 bases and J by 1 base, with 6 bases left in between. Germline values: CDR1 GTSNPN, CDR2 SVGIG (reference sequence). CDR3 bases: TGTGCCTGGGGACAGTCCTATAATTCACCCCTCCACTTT. Translation: CAWGQSYNSPLHF.

V and J are TRBV6-5 and TRBJ2-2; D ambiguous. Germline CDR1 reads MNHEY; CDR2 reads SVGAGI. The CDR3 is made up of 13 amino acids. Trimming took off 7 bases at V and 5 bases at J, with 11 bases between the two ends. The CDR3 bases are TGTGCCAGCAAGCTAATGTCGACCGGGGAGCTGTTTTTT. Amino acids: CASKLMSTGELFF.

This chain links TRBV10-3 with TRBJ2-5; 9 nucleotides match TRBD1. From germline, CDR1 is ENHRY and CDR2 SYGVKD. V shed 6 bases and J 1 base; nucleotides not matched to a gene: 6. This CDR3 comprises 15 residues. The CDR3 sequence: CAIRTGQGPQETQYF. The CDR3 nucleotides read TGTGCCATCAGAACGGGACAGGGTCCCCAAGAGACCCAGTACTTC.

The chain uses TRBV18 and TRBJ2-7; 9 nucleotides agree with TRBD1. With 4 bases clipped from V and 4 bases from J, the junction kept 5 bases outside the gene matches. Germline CDR1 is KGHSH and CDR2 is LQKENI. The length of the CDR3 is 14 residues. CDR3 sequence reads: CASSQRDRVYEQYF. The CDR3 DNA reads TGTGCCAGCTCACAGAGGGACAGGGTGTACGAGCAGTACTTC. Full variable domain (missing parts from reference TRBV18 and TRBJ2-7): NAGVMQNPRHLVRRRGQEARLRCSPMKGHSHVYWYRQLPEEGLKFMVYLQKENIIDESGMPKERFSAEFPKEGPSILRIQQVVRGDSAAYFCASSQRDRVYEQYFGPGTRLTVT.

The V and J genes are TRBV30 and TRBJ1-2, with 9 bases fitting TRBD1. This CDR3 is 14 amino acids long. The germline gives CDR1 GTSNPN, CDR2 SVGIG (reference sequence). The trim removed 8 bases at V and 4 bases at J, leaving 11 bases unmatched. The CDR3 region has the DNA TGTGCCGCCTCCGGGACAGGGTCGGCCTATGGCTACACCTTC. As protein: CAASGTGSAYGYTF.

The rearrangement links TRBV9 to TRBJ1-6; D gene unclear. The CDR3 has 16 amino acids. The V end was cut by 0 bases, the J end by 7 bases, with 14 bases between. In germline, CDR1 is SGDLS, CDR2 YYNGEE. CDR3 bases: TGTGCCAGCAGCGTAGGTCCGGGGAATCGGAATTCACCCCTCCACTTT. Residues: CASSVGPGNRNSPLHF. Supplemented by reference TRBV9 and TRBJ1-6, the full variable domain reads DSGVTQTPKHLITATGQRVTLRCSPRSGDLSVYWYQQSLDQGLQFLIQYYNGEERAKGNILERFSAQQFPDLHSELNLSSLELGDSALYFCASSVGPGNRNSPLHFGNGTRLTVT.

This clone turned up a few times. This sequence joins TRBV10-1 and TRBJ2-3; the match to TRBD2 covers 8 bases. In germline, CDR1 is WNHNN, CDR2 SYGVQD (reference sequence). Germline trimming cut 4 bases from V and 5 bases from J; bases unmatched to any gene: 8. The CDR3 is made up of 15 amino acids. The CDR3 bases are TGCGCCAGCAGTGGGGCTAGCGGGCTCCAAGATACGCAGTATTTT. Translated, it gives CASSGASGLQDTQYF.

This chain links TRBV7-8 with TRBJ2-2; no clear D. Trimming shortened V by 5 bases and J by 6 bases, and 13 bases separated the two germline ends. The CDR3 loop spans 14 amino acids. Germline V CDR1 and CDR2: SGHVS, FQNEAQ. The CDR3 is CASSRDSLSGELFF. CDR3 DNA: TGTGCCAGCAGCCGTGACTCACTCTCCGGGGAGCTGTTTTTT.

The rearrangement links TRBV14 to TRBJ1-6; the match to TRBD1 covers 7 bases. The CDR3 consists of 15 residues. V was pared by 4 bases and J by 4 bases, with 4 bases of the junction left unmatched. CDR1 SGHDN and CDR2 FVKESK come from the germline V gene. The CDR3 coding sequence is TGTGCCAGCAGCCGTTACAGGGGATATAATTCACCCCTCCACTTT. Amino acids: CASSRYRGYNSPLHF.

The chain joins TRBV30 to TRBJ1-2, with 7 bases identical to TRBD1. The ends lost 5 bases at V and 8 bases at J; junction bases unmatched: 8. This CDR3 region has 12 residues. From germline, CDR1 is GTSNPN and CDR2 SVGIG (reference sequence). The CDR3 DNA follows: TGTGCCTGGGCGACAGGGCCTAGGGGCTACACCTTC. It yields the protein CAWATGPRGYTF.

The rearrangement joins TRBV6-2 or TRBV6-3 to TRBJ2-3; the match to TRBD2 covers 8 bases. The CDR3 covers 16 residues. Germline CDR1 reads MNHEY; CDR2 reads SVGEGT. V lost 2 bases and J lost 5; bases outside the gene matches: 9. CDR3 nucleotide sequence: TGTGCCAGCAGTTACGCTCCGGGACTAGACGGAGATACGCAGTATTTT. This encodes CASSYAPGLDGDTQYF.

The V gene is TRBV2, the J gene TRBJ2-7; maybe TRBD2 (7 bases). V was shortened by 6 bases and J by 0 bases, with 15 bases between the two germline ends. This CDR3 region has 15 residues. Per the germline V gene, CDR1 is SNHLY and CDR2 is FYNNEI. The CDR3 DNA is TGTGCCAGCAGAGGGAAGGGGGGGAGCTCCTACGAGCAGTACTTC. It encodes CASRGKGGSSYEQYF.

The gene calls are TRBV30 and TRBJ2-5; 7 bases line up with TRBD1. The V gene's germline CDR1 is GTSNPN and CDR2 SVGIG (reference sequence). The CDR3 has 14 residues. The V gene end was trimmed by 0 bases and the J gene end by 5 bases; junction bases not matched to a gene: 6. DNA of the CDR3: TGTGCCTGGAGTGTACCCACAGGGGAGGAGACCCAGTACTTC. It translates to CAWSVPTGEETQYF.

This clone came up once. This rearrangement joins TRBV5-1 to TRBJ2-2, with D tentatively TRBD1 (6 bases). CDR1 and CDR2 (germline): SGHRS, YFSETQ. The V end lost 4 bases, the J end lost 2 bases, and 15 bases lay between the germline ends. CDR3 length: 16 residues. CDR3 nucleotides: TGCGCCAGCAGCCGTTCCGGGACATCCAACACCGGGGAGCTGTTTTTT. Its translation: CASSRSGTSNTGELFF.

The chain links TRBV6-6 to TRBJ2-7, with D possibly being TRBD1 (6 bases). V lost 4 bases and J 2 bases, leaving 12 bases between the germline ends. CDR3 length: 14 residues. Germline V gives CDR1 MNHNY, CDR2 SVGAGI (reference sequence). The CDR3 bases are TGTGCCAGCAGTTCACAGGGCTTAACCTACGAGCAGTACTTC. As protein: CASSSQGLTYEQYF.

This clone was seen just once. This chain connects TRBV19 to TRBJ1-6; TRBD1 might be the D (5 bases). CDR3 length: 14 residues. Germline V gene data show CDR1 as LNHDA and CDR2 as SQIVND (reference sequence). Trimming removed 6 bases from V and 8 bases from J, with 14 bases in between. CDR3 sequence reads: CASRSRVDDSPLHF. In DNA, the CDR3 is TGTGCCAGTAGATCCAGGGTGGATGATTCACCCCTCCACTTT.

The chain links TRBV24-1 to TRBJ2-7; TRBD2 is a possible D gene (6 bases). Trimming removed 5 bases from V and 4 bases from J, with 8 bases in between. CDR3 length: 12 amino acids. Per germline, CDR1 KGHDR and CDR2 SFDVKD. CDR3 sequence (DNA): TGTGCCACCAGTGTTGGAGGGTACGAGCAGTACTTC. It encodes CATSVGGYEQYF.

The chain uses TRBV4-2 and TRBJ1-3; TRBD1 might be the D (6 bases). In germline, CDR1 is LGHNA, CDR2 YNFKEQ. The CDR3 consists of 15 residues. Trimming cost V 3 bases and J 2 bases, with 11 bases left between them. The DNA of the CDR3 is TGTGCCAGCAGCCAGGAGAGGACAGCTGGAAACACCATATATTTT. It is translated as CASSQERTAGNTIYF.

The CDR3 spells CASSQTGGKNTGELFF. CDR3 nucleotides: TGTGCCAGCAGCCAAACAGGGGGCAAGAACACCGGGGAGCTGTTTTTT. The chain employs TRBV11-3 and TRBJ2-2; TRBD1 aligns across 9 bases. CDR3 length: 16 residues. The V gene's germline CDR1 is SGHNT and CDR2 YENEEA. The junction had 5 bases not matched to a gene; V was cut back by 5 bases and J by 1 base.

The CDR3 DNA is TGCGCCAGCAGCCACCTGACAGGGGGCAGCTCCTACGAGCAGTACTTC. This translates into CASSHLTGGSSYEQYF. The chain uses TRBV4-1 and TRBJ2-7, with 10 bases aligning to TRBD1. V was pared by 3 bases and J by 0 bases, with 5 bases of the junction left unmatched. The CDR3 loop spans 16 amino acids. The V gene's germline CDR1 is MGHRA and CDR2 YSYEKL.

This chain uses TRBV7-3 with TRBJ1-1; tentatively, D is TRBD1 (5 bases). Germline lookup yields CDR1 SGHTA and CDR2 FQGTGA. The V gene lost 8 bases and the J gene lost 1 base, with 11 bases spanning the gap. The CDR3 sequence is 13 residues long. The CDR3 region is CASGAGRNTEAFF. Here the CDR3 DNA reads TGTGCCAGCGGGGCAGGGCGGAACACTGAAGCTTTCTTT.

The gene calls are TRBV19 and TRBJ2-2; D perhaps matches TRBD1 (5 bases). V shed 7 bases and J shed 4 bases, with 13 bases lying between them. Germline values: CDR1 LNHDA, CDR2 SQIVND (reference sequence). There are 14 residues in the CDR3. As DNA, the CDR3 is TGTGCCAGTACCGGGCAGGGCGTCACCGGGGAGCTGTTTTTT. As protein: CASTGQGVTGELFF.

V usage is TRBV6-4 and J usage is TRBJ2-1; 12 nucleotides match TRBD2. In germline, CDR1 is MRHNA, CDR2 SNTAGT. This CDR3 region has 18 residues. The trim removed 5 bases at V and 5 bases at J, leaving 13 bases unmatched. The CDR3, as DNA: TGTGCCAGCAGTTTCCAAGGGCTAGCGGGGGGGACCAACAATGAGCAGTTCTTC. It is translated as CASSFQGLAGGTNNEQFF.

This sequence joins TRBV5-4 and TRBJ2-2; D possibly corresponds to TRBD2 (6 bases). V was trimmed by 3 bases and J by 2 bases, leaving 11 bases between them. Germline V gene lookup returns CDR1 SGHNT and CDR2 YYREEE (reference sequence). The CDR3 covers 15 residues. CDR3: CASSSPRGNTGELFF. The CDR3 region has the DNA TGTGCCAGCAGCTCTCCGCGGGGAAACACCGGGGAGCTGTTTTTT.

This clone came up once. The chain couples TRBV19 to TRBJ1-1, with TRBD1 matching 7 bases. The length of the CDR3 is 14 residues. Germline V gene sequence: CDR1 LNHDA, CDR2 SQIVND (reference sequence). Losses at the gene ends were 4 bases for V and 11 bases for J; bases not matched to a gene: 13. CDR3 coding DNA: TGTGCCAGTAGTACTCTACTTCGACAGGGTGAGGCTTTCTTT. Translation: CASSTLLRQGEAFF.

The chain links TRBV18 to TRBJ2-5; the D gene is possibly TRBD2 (5 bases). Trimming took 3 bases from V and 4 from J, leaving 12 bases between them. CDR3 length: 14 amino acids. Germline V lookup: CDR1 KGHSH, CDR2 LQKENI. In nucleotides, the CDR3 is TGTGCCAGCTCACCTCTGAGGGTCCGAGAGACCCAGTACTTC. Amino acid sequence: CASSPLRVRETQYF.